Below, 2 T cell receptor beta chains from the same sample are listed, as sequenced in a study of cytomegalovirus exposure and HLA in healthy donors. In the PCR, 60 Vbeta and 13 Jbeta primers were used. Here immunoSEQ multiplex PCR was the method, and the copy in TCRdb shows in-frame clones only, minus some. The sample has tens of thousands of clones; around 80% are singletons. The sequencing input was PBMCs. These TCRs come from a man younger than 45 in good health and CMV-seronegative.

The chain is built from TRBV2 and TRBJ1-1; possible D gene TRBD1, 6 bases. The germline gives CDR1 SNHLY, CDR2 FYNNEI. This CDR3 contains 11 residues. The germline V and J ends were trimmed by 6 bases and 6 bases, with 8 bases remaining between them. The CDR3 DNA reads TGTGCCAGCAGGGACAGCCCTGAAGCTTTCTTT. It yields the protein CASRDSPEAFF.

The chain joins TRBV5-1 to TRBJ1-1; tentatively, D is TRBD1 (6 bases). Germline CDR1 is SGHRS and CDR2 is YFSETQ. V shed 0 bases and J shed 4 bases, with 10 bases lying between them. This CDR3 has 14 residues. CDR3 DNA: TGCGCCAGCAGCTTGGGACAGGCGGGCACTGAAGCTTTCTTT. Its protein is CASSLGQAGTEAFF.